This T cell receptor beta chain was identified during a study of regulatory T cells in long-lasting Graves disease. Libraries of TCR beta came from iRepertoire HTBI primers plus Arm-PCR of CDR3 regions. TCRdb independently ran MiXCR on the multiplex PCR reads; one entry per CDR3 protein. The data contain more than 350,000 distinct CDR3 sequences, approximately 15% of them singletons. The time point denotes: newly diagnosed GD, antithyroid drugs for less than 3 months. Preparation of the TCR library used RNA extracted from PBMCs. Only a few counts were recorded for this clonotype. The same data also went into a second study, on T cells in Graves' hyperthyroidism and ophthalmopathy.

This receptor was identified in a woman aged 30 to 39 with Graves disease. This specimen was peripheral blood mononuclear cells (PBMCs), taken at new diagnosis, from a patient treated with antithyroid drugs.

The CDR3 reads CASSPHAGAGGYTF. The CDR3 coding sequence is TGTGCCAGCAGCCCCCACGCGGGGGCCGGTGGCTACACCTTC. This chain links TRBV5-5 with TRBJ1-2, with TRBD1 as a possible D gene (6 bases). The CDR3 sequence is 14 residues long. V lost 4 bases and J 7 bases, leaving 17 bases between the germline ends. Germline values: CDR1 SGHKS, CDR2 YYEKEE (reference sequence).